The next 24 T cell receptor beta chains were all read from a single sample in a study of blood T cells in healthy people across ages. Sample-barcoded 5' priming and a J-beta primer mix drove a second PCR of 7 to 11 cycles. TCRdb independently ran MiXCR on the 5' RACE reads; one entry per CDR3 protein. The table records some 800,000 distinct CDR3 sequences, around 45% of them present only once. The sample was blood. These receptors were obtained from a man between 60 and 70 years old in good health.

The chain couples TRBV20-1 to TRBJ1-2; D remains ambiguous. CDR1 DFQATT and CDR2 SNEGSKA come from the germline V gene (reference sequence). This CDR3 is built from 11 residues. V shed 6 bases and J shed 8 bases, with 13 bases lying between them. CDR3 DNA sequence: TGCAGTGCGAACTTAGGGAACGGCTACACCTTC. Protein sequence: CSANLGNGYTF.

This clonotype appeared a few times. The rearrangement joins TRBV6-2 or TRBV6-3 to TRBJ2-1; 9 nucleotides agree with TRBD2. Per germline, CDR1 MNHEY and CDR2 SVGEGT. J was trimmed by 3 bases and V by 2 bases; bases with no gene match: 2. The CDR3 is 15 residues long. The CDR3 DNA reads as TGTGCCAGCAGTTACGGCGGGGGGGTCTACAATGAGCAGTTCTTC. Amino acids: CASSYGGGVYNEQFF.

V is TRBV6-5 and J is TRBJ2-1; 7 positions agree with TRBD2. There are 10 residues in the CDR3. The ends lost 8 bases at V and 9 bases at J; junction bases unmatched: 1. Germline loops: CDR1 MNHEY, CDR2 SVGAGI. The CDR3 DNA reads TGTGCCAGCGGGAGGGGTGAGCAGTTCTTC. It codes for CASGRGEQFF.

This chain joins TRBV28 and TRBJ1-1; D perhaps matches TRBD1 (6 bases). The CDR3 runs to 14 residues. Germline CDR1 MDHEN, CDR2 SYDVKM. The V gene lost 3 bases and the J gene lost 4 bases, with 12 bases spanning the gap. CDR3 loop: CASSFQGLVTEAFF. The CDR3 DNA reads TGTGCCAGCAGTTTTCAGGGGTTAGTCACTGAAGCTTTCTTT.

The chain recombines TRBV7-9 with TRBJ2-5; D is perhaps TRBD2 (5 bases). Germline-derived CDR1 and CDR2 are SEHNR and FQNEAQ (reference sequence). V lost 3 bases to trimming and J lost 1 base, with 12 bases between them. CDR3 length: 15 amino acids. The CDR3 loop is CASSFALDRQETQYF. CDR3 sequence (DNA): TGTGCCAGCAGCTTTGCACTAGATCGCCAAGAGACCCAGTACTTC. The variable domain in full, completed from reference TRBV7-9 and TRBJ2-5, reads DTGVSQNPRHKITKRGQNVTFRCDPISEHNRLYWYRQTLGQGPEFLTYFQNEAQLEKSRLLSDRFSAERPKGSFSTLEIQRTEQGDSAMYLCASSFALDRQETQYFGPGTRLLVL.

The V gene is TRBV5-6, the J gene TRBJ2-7; 9 bases agree with TRBD1. V was pared by 4 bases and J by 5 bases, with 10 bases of the junction left unmatched. The germline V gene encodes CDR1 SGHDT and CDR2 YYEEEE. The CDR3 length is 15 residues. The CDR3, as DNA: TGTGCCAGCAGCGCCTCGGGACAGGGAGTTCACGAGCAGTACTTC. Its protein is CASSASGQGVHEQYF.

This clonotype was recorded many times. The chain carries TRBV27 and TRBJ2-5, with D unclear. The germline V gene has CDR1 MNHEY and CDR2 SMNVEV (reference sequence). The CDR3 has 11 residues. V dropped 6 bases and J dropped 0 bases, with 2 bases sitting between them. CDR3 bases: TGTGCCAGCAGCCACCAAGAGACCCAGTACTTC. Its protein is CASSHQETQYF.

The chain employs TRBV30 and TRBJ1-2, with 10 bases aligning to TRBD1. Germline trimming cut 3 bases from V and 8 bases from J; bases unmatched to any gene: 3. The CDR3 has 12 residues. Germline V gene sequence: CDR1 GTSNPN, CDR2 SVGIG (reference sequence). The CDR3 loop reads CAWRETGGGYTF. In DNA form, the CDR3 reads TGTGCCTGGAGGGAGACAGGGGGCGGCTACACCTTC. Drawing the rest from reference TRBV30 and TRBJ1-2, the complete variable domain is SQTIHQWPATLVQPVGSPLSLECTVEGTSNPNLYWYRQAAGRGLQLLFYSVGIGQISSEVPQNLSASRPQDRQFILSSKKLLLSDSGFYLCAWRETGGGYTFGSGTRLTVV.

The chain couples TRBV21-1 to TRBJ1-1; the tabulated D call, TRBD1, remains unverified against the DNA. TRBV21-1 is recorded as a pseudogene. The CDR3 has 19 amino acids. The CDR3 region is CASSNPGGRESPGDTEAFF. The CDR3 region has the DNA TGTGCCAGCAGCAATCCGGGGGGCAGGGAGAGCCCAGGGGACACTGAAGCTTTCTTT.

The table lists this clonotype with many counts. The CDR3 loop reads CASSWTGGSYEQYF. In nucleotides, the CDR3 is TGTGCCAGCAGCTGGACAGGGGGCTCCTACGAGCAGTACTTC. The chain is built from TRBV7-2 and TRBJ2-7; 10 nucleotides agree with TRBD1. The CDR3 spans 14 residues. V dropped 4 bases and J dropped 0; count of bases not matched to a gene: 0. Germline V gives CDR1 SGHTA, CDR2 FQGNSA.

As to this clonotype: Germline and junction disagree at one end, which may indicate a read error. V is TRBV7-9 and J is TRBJ2-2, with 10 bases aligning to TRBD1. The germline V gene encodes CDR1 SEHNR and CDR2 FQNEAQ (reference sequence). The CDR3 spans 16 residues. DNA for the CDR3: TGTGCCAGCAGTTCCCGGGACAGGGGTCTCACCGGGGGGCTGTTTTTT. This gives the protein CASSSRDRGLTGGLFF.

This rearrangement joins TRBV20-1 to TRBJ2-3; TRBD2 aligns across 8 bases. The germline V gene encodes CDR1 DFQATT and CDR2 SNEGSKA (reference sequence). V dropped 3 bases and J dropped 5; count of bases not matched to a gene: 13. The CDR3 totals 16 residues. As DNA, the CDR3 is TGCAGTGCTAGGGGGGGACTAGACGTTCCTGGAGATACGCAGTATTTT. The encoded protein is CSARGGLDVPGDTQYF.

V usage is TRBV20-1 and J usage is TRBJ2-1, with a tentative D call TRBD2 (5 bases). V lost 0 bases, J lost 4 bases, and 13 bases lay in between. Germline V CDR1 and CDR2: DFQATT, SNEGSKA (reference sequence). The CDR3 has 15 residues. The CDR3 DNA is TGCAGTGCTAGAGATGAACGCCGGGGATACAATGAGCAGTTCTTC. Translation gives CSARDERRGYNEQFF.

V usage is TRBV7-3 and J usage is TRBJ2-7; D is uncertain. This CDR3 is 13 amino acids long. Germline CDR1 is SGHTA and CDR2 is FQGTGA. V lost 5 bases and J 7 bases, leaving 15 bases between the germline ends. CDR3 nucleotide sequence: TGTGCCAGCAGCGCCTCACCCACGGTGGAGCAGTACTTC. Protein: CASSASPTVEQYF. Full variable domain (rest looked up from reference TRBV7-3 and TRBJ2-7): GAGVSQTPSNKVTEKGKYVELRCDPISGHTALYWYRQSLGQGPEFLIYFQGTGAADDSGLPNDRFFAVRPEGSVSTLKIQRTERGDSAVYLCASSASPTVEQYFGPGTRLTVT.

In nucleotides, the CDR3 is TGTGCCTGGAGTGTACTGGCAGCTTTTAGCACAGATACGCAGTATTTT. Amino acid sequence: CAWSVLAAFSTDTQYF. This rearrangement joins TRBV30 to TRBJ2-3; D remains ambiguous. The germline gives CDR1 GTSNPN, CDR2 SVGIG (reference sequence). Trimming took 0 bases from V and 0 from J, leaving 13 bases between them. The length of the CDR3 is 16 residues.

This clonotype was detected only a few times. The gene calls are TRBV7-9 and TRBJ2-1; 7 nucleotides line up with TRBD2. Per the germline V gene, CDR1 is SEHNR and CDR2 is FQNEAQ (reference sequence). Losses at the gene ends were 3 bases for V and 4 bases for J; bases not matched to a gene: 6. The CDR3 length is 15 residues. CDR3 DNA sequence: TGTGCCAGCAGCTTCGACCTCGGGAGGTACAATGAGCAGTTCTTC. Its translation is CASSFDLGRYNEQFF.

This clonotype was counted only a few times. V usage is TRBV5-1 and J usage is TRBJ2-1; 11 positions agree with TRBD1. The CDR3 has 15 residues. V lost 5 bases and J lost 9; bases outside the gene matches: 10. From germline, CDR1 is SGHRS and CDR2 YFSETQ. The CDR3 is CASRLLGQGAGEQFF. DNA of the CDR3: TGCGCCAGCAGGCTTTTAGGACAGGGGGCTGGTGAGCAGTTCTTC.

The rearrangement links TRBV14 to TRBJ1-1; D uncertain. This CDR3 spans 15 amino acids. V lost 0 bases and J lost 2, with 10 bases in between. Germline CDR1 SGHDN, CDR2 FVKESK. CDR3 sequence: CASSQDAQPNTEAFF. DNA for the CDR3: TGTGCCAGCAGCCAAGATGCACAGCCTAACACTGAAGCTTTCTTT.

The chain carries TRBV29-1 and TRBJ2-2; 8 bases map to TRBD2. With V trimmed by 0 bases and J by 7 bases, 13 bases remained unmatched. Germline V gives CDR1 SQVTM, CDR2 ANQGSEA. This CDR3 contains 17 residues. CDR3: CSVEDRASGGPSGELFF. As DNA, the CDR3 is TGCAGCGTTGAAGATCGAGCCTCGGGGGGGCCCAGCGGGGAGCTGTTTTTT.

The chain has TRBV29-1 and TRBJ2-3; 8 bases agree with TRBD2. This CDR3 spans 14 amino acids. Germline V lookup: CDR1 SQVTM, CDR2 ANQGSEA. Unmatched junction bases numbered 4, after V lost 1 base and J lost 4 bases. The CDR3 sequence: CSVEGRAGADTQYF. DNA for the CDR3: TGCAGCGTTGAAGGTCGAGCGGGAGCAGATACGCAGTATTTT.

The V and J genes are TRBV29-1 and TRBJ1-2; D ambiguous. CDR3 size: 13 residues. Trimming took 0 bases from V and 8 from J, leaving 13 bases between them. Germline assignment: CDR1 SQVTM and CDR2 ANQGSEA. DNA of the CDR3: TGCAGCGTTGAAGATATACAGCTTATCGGCTACACCTTC. Encoded protein: CSVEDIQLIGYTF.

This clonotype was detected only a few times. The V gene is TRBV15, the J gene TRBJ2-7; 9 bases line up with TRBD1. The germline CDR1 and CDR2 sequences are LNHNV and YYDKDF (reference sequence). CDR3 length: 16 amino acids. Trimming cost V 4 bases and J 4 bases; bases outside gene matches: 11. Here the CDR3 DNA reads TGTGCCACCAGCAAAGGAAGGACAGGGGAGGAGTACGAGCAGTACTTC. This translates into CATSKGRTGEEYEQYF.

This sequence joins TRBV28 and TRBJ1-6; D unclear. Germline V lookup: CDR1 MDHEN, CDR2 SYDVKM. The CDR3 covers 14 residues. The V end was cut by 5 bases, the J end by 10 bases, with 15 bases between. CDR3 DNA sequence: TGTGCCAGCAGTCAGGAAAAGGGCGGCTCACCCCTCCACTTT. Encoded protein: CASSQEKGGSPLHF. The complete variable domain, with remaining parts taken from reference TRBV28 and TRBJ1-6, reads DVKVTQSSRYLVKRTGEKVFLECVQDMDHENMFWYRQDPGLGLRLIYFSYDVKMKEKGDIPEGYSVSREKKERFSLILESASTNQTSMYLCASSQEKGGSPLHFGNGTRLTVT.

This clonotype was seen a few times. The chain has TRBV4-3 and TRBJ1-2; D is ambiguous. Germline CDR1 and CDR2: LGHNA and YSLEER. The CDR3 has 15 residues. The V and J ends lost 0 bases and 4 bases respectively, with 12 bases between them. CDR3 in amino acids: CASSQDAGRPYGYTF. The CDR3 region has the DNA TGCGCCAGCAGCCAAGATGCCGGACGGCCCTATGGCTACACCTTC.